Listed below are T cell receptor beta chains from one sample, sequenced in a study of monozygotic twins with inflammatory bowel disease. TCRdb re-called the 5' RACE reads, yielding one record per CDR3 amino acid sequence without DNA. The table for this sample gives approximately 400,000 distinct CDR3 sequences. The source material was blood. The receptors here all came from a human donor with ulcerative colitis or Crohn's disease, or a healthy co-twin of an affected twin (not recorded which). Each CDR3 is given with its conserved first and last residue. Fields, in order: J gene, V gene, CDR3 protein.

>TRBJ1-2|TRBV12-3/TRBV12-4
CASSPGWDRGQYGYTF
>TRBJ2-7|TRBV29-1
CSVVDRELPYEQYF
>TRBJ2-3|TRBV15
CATSRDYERGTDTQYF
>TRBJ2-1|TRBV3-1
CASNPGGRLRSDEQFF
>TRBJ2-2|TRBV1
CTSSRERGPDTGELFF
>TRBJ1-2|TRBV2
CASSATGGGYTF
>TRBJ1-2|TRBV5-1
CASGGVTGDGYTF
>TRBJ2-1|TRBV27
CASSLSRSTEQFF
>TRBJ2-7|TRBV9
CASSPTSPSEQYF
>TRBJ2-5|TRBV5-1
CASSLTPVTRTQYF
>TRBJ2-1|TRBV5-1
CASSLGGLLEQFF
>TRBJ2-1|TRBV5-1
CASSSDGPYNEQFF
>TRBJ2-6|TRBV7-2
CASSLKGSSGANVLTF
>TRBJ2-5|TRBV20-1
CSARRGNSQETQYF
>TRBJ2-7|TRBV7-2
CASSLTRTSGGYEQYF
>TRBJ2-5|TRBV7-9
CASSLASGKETQYF
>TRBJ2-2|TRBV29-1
CSVYPEGRGGTGELFF
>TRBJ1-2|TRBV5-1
CASSFDNYGYTF
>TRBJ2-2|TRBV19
CASSSPNREVVMGNTGELFF
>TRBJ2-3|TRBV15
CATSTEVWGSPDTDTQYF
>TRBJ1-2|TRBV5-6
CASSLGLNNYGYTF
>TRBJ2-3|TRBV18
CASSPPNPRASRSDTQYF
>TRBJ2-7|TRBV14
CASRPGQTLSEQYF
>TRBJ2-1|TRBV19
CASSAYRGNTYNEQFF
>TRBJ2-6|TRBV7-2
CASSRSLGANVLTF
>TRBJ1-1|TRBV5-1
CASTQGMNTEAFF
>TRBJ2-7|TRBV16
CASSQRTGVSEQYF
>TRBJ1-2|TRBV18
CASSPSTGTGGYYGYTF
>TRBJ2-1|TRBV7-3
CASSRTPDFYNEQFF
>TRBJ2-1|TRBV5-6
CASSLVGVGDEQFF
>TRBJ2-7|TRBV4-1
CASSPTGSRSYEQYF
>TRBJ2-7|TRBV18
CASSPEAYEQYF
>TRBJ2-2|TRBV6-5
CASSWAGGPYTGELFF
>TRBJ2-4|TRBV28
CASRTQGWNIQYF
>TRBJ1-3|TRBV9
CASSVGPNSGNTIYF
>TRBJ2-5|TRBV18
CASSTGLGQETQYF
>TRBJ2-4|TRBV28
CASSKAQGGFNIQYF
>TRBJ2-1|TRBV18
CASSPGDGRGSNEQFF
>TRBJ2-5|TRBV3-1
CASSQGLMETQYF
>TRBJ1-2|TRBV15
CATRGGGEKNGYTF
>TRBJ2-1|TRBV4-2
CASSQDAGLAKVGEQFF
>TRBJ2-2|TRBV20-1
CSASDQGHTGELFF
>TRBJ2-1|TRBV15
CATSRQLAGDNEQFF
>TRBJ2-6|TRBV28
CASSSGEAGANVLTF
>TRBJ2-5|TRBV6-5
CASSYSFSADQETQYF
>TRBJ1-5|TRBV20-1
CSARADRGRNNQPQHF
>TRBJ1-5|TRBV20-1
CSAEPRQGAYNQPQHF
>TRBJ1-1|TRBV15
CATSRELQGTGEAFF
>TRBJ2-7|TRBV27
CASRDRPSYEQYF
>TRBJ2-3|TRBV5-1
CASSRPGQGAETQYF
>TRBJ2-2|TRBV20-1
CSARREGLDSGELFF
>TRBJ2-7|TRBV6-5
CASSSLSRGPTSYEQYF
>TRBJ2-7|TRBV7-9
CASSASSGSYEQYF